This passage covers 28 T cell receptor beta chains from one sample sequenced in a study of vaccination and CD4 T cells after COVID-19. No antigens are known for them. Treatment noted: roughly 10-day PBMC culture with coronavirus spike peptide pools or control peptides (ViraFEST assay). Researchers used the Oncomine TCR Beta short-read assay to sequence DNA from cultured CD4+ T cells. One entry per CDR3 protein, called by TCRdb with MiXCR from the PCR reads. The sample lists about 7,300 distinct CDR3 sequences, about 47% occurring once. The sequencing sample was made of CD4+ T cells from blood, cultured in vitro. These receptors were obtained from a human donor who had recovered from COVID-19.

In its sample, this clonotype was seen a few times. The V gene is TRBV15, the J gene TRBJ2-7, with 11 nucleotides matching TRBD2. The junction had 12 bases not matched to a gene; V was cut back by 3 bases and J by 5 bases. This CDR3 contains 17 residues. Germline loops: CDR1 LNHNV, CDR2 YYDKDF (reference sequence). The CDR3 DNA sequence: TGTGCCACCAGCAGCCTTAGCGGGAGGGCCATTAGTAACGAGCAGTACTTC. It codes for CATSSLSGRAISNEQYF.

The chain links TRBV7-9 to TRBJ2-5; TRBD2 aligns across 9 bases. Germline assignment: CDR1 SEHNR and CDR2 FQNEAQ (reference sequence). The CDR3 consists of 16 residues. V lost 9 bases to trimming and J lost 5 bases; unmatched junction nucleotides: 16. The CDR3 sequence is CASSSGAGGRIETQYF. CDR3 DNA: TGTGCCAGTTCGTCCGGAGCGGGGGGTCGAATCGAGACCCAGTACTTC.

The chain recombines TRBV28 with TRBJ2-1; 9 bases match TRBD1. The J call may be wrong; the DNA end is better matched by TRBJ2-7. The CDR3 totals 15 residues. CDR1 is MDHEN and CDR2 is SYDVKM in the germline V gene. The CDR3 DNA reads as TGTGCCAGCAGGACTAGGCTCAGGACAGGGGACGAGCAGTACTTC. Translated: CASRTRLRTGDEQYF.

A single count supports this clonotype. The chain combines TRBV5-1 with TRBJ1-1; D call uncertain. Germline V gene lookup returns CDR1 SGHRS and CDR2 YFSETQ. Trimming took 0 bases from V and 1 from J, leaving 7 bases between them. This CDR3 comprises 14 residues. The DNA for the CDR3 is TGCGCCAGCAGCTTGGAGGATGGGAACACTGAAGCTTTCTTT. Translated, it gives CASSLEDGNTEAFF.

There are a few counts of this clonotype. J is TRBJ2-2 and V is TRBV2; TRBD1 agrees at 7 bases. The V segment lost 4 bases and the J segment 5 bases; nucleotides outside the gene matches: 4. Germline CDR1 is SNHLY and CDR2 is FYNNEI. This CDR3 has 14 residues. CDR3 sequence reads: CASSGQGWTGELFF. CDR3 DNA: TGTGCCAGCAGTGGACAGGGTTGGACCGGGGAGCTGTTTTTT.

This clonotype was recorded once. The rearrangement uses TRBV19 and TRBJ1-5, with 7 bases that match TRBD1. This CDR3 has 15 amino acids. Germline lookup yields CDR1 LNHDA and CDR2 SQIVND (reference sequence). J lost 6 bases, V lost 2 bases, and 7 bases had no gene match. CDR3 in amino acids: CASSISGQETQPQHF. In DNA, the CDR3 is TGTGCCAGTAGTATAAGCGGACAGGAGACTCAGCCCCAGCATTTT.

The V and J genes are TRBV21-1 and TRBJ2-7; the table's D gene call, TRBD1, was not cross checked with the DNA. TRBV21-1 is a recognized pseudogene. The CDR3 loop spans 11 amino acids. CDR3 loop: CASSSRVEQYF. CDR3 coding DNA: TGTGCCAGCAGCAGCAGGGTCGAGCAGTACTTC.

The rearrangement joins TRBV7-6 to TRBJ1-2, with 9 bases fitting TRBD1. The CDR3 is 13 amino acids. Germline V gene sequence: CDR1 SGHVS, CDR2 FNYEAQ. V shed 2 bases, J shed 8 bases, and the junction held 3 bases outside the gene matches. The CDR3 region is CASSLRTGVGYTF. DNA for the CDR3: TGTGCCAGCAGCTTACGGACAGGGGTCGGCTACACCTTC.

This rearrangement joins TRBV7-2 to TRBJ1-5; the match to TRBD1 covers 8 bases. V lost 4 bases, J lost 4 bases, and 3 bases stayed unmatched. CDR3 size: 14 residues. CDR1 is SGHTA, CDR2 FQGNSA, per germline. The CDR3 is CASSYGQGNQPQHF. The CDR3 bases are TGTGCCAGCAGCTATGGACAGGGTAATCAGCCCCAGCATTTT.

This clonotype was found a few times. One end of the junction is discordant with germline, which a read error may explain. V gene TRBV7-7 combines with J gene TRBJ2-1; D unresolved. The CDR3 loop spans 15 amino acids. Per germline, CDR1 SSHAT and CDR2 FNYEAQ (reference sequence). The CDR3 protein is CASSSSSLSFNEQFF. DNA for the CDR3: TGTGCTAGCAGCTCCTCTTCCCTAAGCTTCAATGAGCAGTTCTTC.

The chain combines TRBV5-4 with TRBJ1-2, with D unclear. The CDR3 consists of 13 residues. In germline, CDR1 is SGHNT, CDR2 YYREEE (reference sequence). The germline V and J ends were trimmed by 1 base and 3 bases, with 7 bases remaining between them. This CDR3 reads CASSLTEDYGYTF. Here the CDR3 DNA reads TGTGCCAGCAGCTTGACAGAGGACTATGGCTACACCTTC.

This clonotype has only one observation. This chain joins TRBV19 and TRBJ1-1; D not resolved. V was trimmed by 4 bases and J by 4 bases, leaving 13 bases between them. This CDR3 comprises 14 residues. The germline V gene encodes CDR1 LNHDA and CDR2 SQIVND (reference sequence). For the CDR3, the DNA is TGTGCCAGTAGTAAATACATGGAGATCACTGAAGCTTTCTTT. This sequence encodes CASSKYMEITEAFF.

V gene TRBV19 combines with J gene TRBJ2-5, with D perhaps assigned TRBD1 or TRBD2 (5 bases each). V was clipped by 4 bases and J by 4 bases, with 22 bases between them. The CDR3 is 17 amino acids. Germline values: CDR1 LNHDA, CDR2 SQIVND (reference sequence). CDR3 sequence (DNA): TGTGCCAGTAGTAGGATAACCGGGGCGGCGCTCGGAGAGACCCAGTACTTC. It translates to CASSRITGAALGETQYF.

The CDR3 is CASSSPGGSNEQYF. The DNA of the CDR3 is TGTGCCAGCAGTAGCCCCGGCGGGAGTAACGAGCAGTACTTC. The rearrangement joins TRBV27 to TRBJ2-7, with TRBD2 matching 7 bases. With V trimmed by 5 bases and J by 5 bases, 9 bases remained unmatched. The germline CDR1 and CDR2 sequences are MNHEY and SMNVEV (reference sequence). The CDR3 spans 14 residues.

V usage is TRBV7-9 and J usage is TRBJ2-2; TRBD1 matches at 8 bases. The germline CDR1 and CDR2 sequences are SEHNR and FQNEAQ (reference sequence). The CDR3 has 16 amino acids. The trim removed 4 bases at V and 7 bases at J, leaving 11 bases unmatched. Here the CDR3 reads CASSSHGQGIDGELFF. As DNA, the CDR3 is TGTGCCAGCAGCTCACACGGACAGGGAATAGACGGGGAGCTGTTTTTT.

The rearrangement links TRBV11-2 to TRBJ1-1; the D is unclear. The CDR3 covers 16 residues. Germline V lookup: CDR1 SGHAT, CDR2 FQNNGV. V was clipped by 2 bases and J by 0 bases, with 13 bases between them. The CDR3, as DNA: TGTGCCAGCAGCTTATGGGCCTCGACCCTGAACACTGAAGCTTTCTTT. It codes for CASSLWASTLNTEAFF.

This chain links TRBV20-1 with TRBJ1-1; unclear D gene. CDR1 and CDR2 (germline): DFQATT, SNEGSKA (reference sequence). The ends were cut back, 3 bases at V and 7 bases at J, with 9 bases in the middle. This CDR3 is built from 11 residues. CDR3 DNA sequence: TGCAGTGCTAGTTACCCTATTGAAGCTTTCTTT. This encodes CSASYPIEAFF.

Only a few counts were recorded for this clonotype. The chain recombines TRBV20-1 with TRBJ2-5, with 8 nucleotides matching TRBD2. This CDR3 region has 14 residues. The germline V gene has CDR1 DFQATT and CDR2 SNEGSKA (reference sequence). The V and J ends lost 5 bases and 2 bases, in that order; junction bases with no gene match: 7. In nucleotides, the CDR3 is TGCAGTGCTGAAATAGCGGGAATTCAAGAGACCCAGTACTTC. As protein: CSAEIAGIQETQYF.

By sample share, this clonotype is large. V and J are TRBV9 and TRBJ1-1; possibly TRBD1 for D (5 bases). Germline V lookup: CDR1 SGDLS, CDR2 YYNGEE. The CDR3 loop spans 14 amino acids. V lost 0 bases and J lost 5, with 11 bases in between. The CDR3 DNA sequence: TGTGCCAGCAGCGTAGATTCAGGGAGGACTGAAGCTTTCTTT. Protein product: CASSVDSGRTEAFF.

V and J are TRBV6-1 and TRBJ2-2; D might be TRBD1 (5 bases). V lost 4 bases, J lost 2 bases, and 17 bases lay in between. The germline gives CDR1 MNHNS, CDR2 SASEGT. The CDR3 is 17 residues long. In DNA form, the CDR3 reads TGTGCCAGCAGTGCTTCTACAGGCGCTACTAACACCGGGGAGCTGTTTTTT. Protein product: CASSASTGATNTGELFF.

The chain couples TRBV6-1 to TRBJ2-1, with 9 bases matching TRBD2. With 5 bases clipped from V and 8 bases from J, the junction kept 10 bases outside the gene matches. The CDR3 covers 15 residues. Germline values: CDR1 MNHNS, CDR2 SASEGT. The CDR3 spells CASSRLAGGGDEQFF. CDR3 coding DNA: TGTGCCAGCAGTCGTCTTGCGGGGGGGGGAGATGAGCAGTTCTTC.

The chain is built from TRBV20-1 and TRBJ2-1; 11 bases map to TRBD2. The trim removed 6 bases at V and 5 bases at J, leaving 9 bases unmatched. Germline V gene sequence: CDR1 DFQATT, CDR2 SNEGSKA (reference sequence). The CDR3 runs 15 residues. Here the CDR3 DNA reads TGCAGTGCAACTAGCGGGAGCCTTACCCACAATGAGCAGTTCTTC. It yields the protein CSATSGSLTHNEQFF.

The CDR3 DNA is TGTGCCAGTAGTATAGGAAGGGACAGGTCCTTCTACGAGCAGTACTTC. The encoded protein is CASSIGRDRSFYEQYF. The gene calls are TRBV19 and TRBJ2-7, with 8 bases aligning to TRBD1. Germline CDR1 is LNHDA and CDR2 is SQIVND (reference sequence). This CDR3 spans 16 amino acids. The ends lost 1 base at V and 3 bases at J; junction bases unmatched: 8.

This clonotype was recorded once. The V and J genes are TRBV30 and TRBJ1-2; possible D gene TRBD1, 5 bases. The CDR3 has 11 amino acids. Germline lookup yields CDR1 GTSNPN and CDR2 SVGIG (reference sequence). Trimming cost V 1 base and J 7 bases, with 7 bases left between them. The CDR3 DNA reads TGTGCCTGGAGTGGGGACGGTGGCTACACCTTC. Translated, it gives CAWSGDGGYTF.

The V gene is TRBV12-3 or TRBV12-4, the J gene TRBJ1-1; D uncertain. CDR3 length: 14 residues. The V gene lost 2 bases and the J gene lost 1 base, with 8 bases spanning the gap. In nucleotides, the CDR3 is TGTGCCAGCAGTTTATATGGCCCGAACACTGAAGCTTTCTTT. The encoded protein is CASSLYGPNTEAFF.

V gene TRBV30 combines with J gene TRBJ2-3; 8 bases line up with TRBD2. Germline assignment: CDR1 GTSNPN and CDR2 SVGIG (reference sequence). The CDR3 has 15 amino acids. Trimming at V came to 0 bases and at J to 1 base, leaving 3 bases not matched to a gene. CDR3 sequence: CAWSVRRGGTDTQYF. The DNA for the CDR3 is TGTGCCTGGAGTGTTAGGCGGGGGGGCACAGATACGCAGTATTTT.

The rearrangement joins TRBV6-1 to TRBJ1-5; D is unresolved. The V end was cut by 8 bases, the J end by 5 bases, with 13 bases between. The V gene's germline CDR1 is MNHNS and CDR2 SASEGT. CDR3 size: 13 residues. The CDR3 is CASGKGEDQPQHF. In DNA, the CDR3 is TGTGCCAGCGGGAAGGGAGAAGATCAGCCCCAGCATTTT.

V gene TRBV15 combines with J gene TRBJ1-1; D gene ambiguous. V was shortened by 1 base and J by 1 base, with 16 bases between the two germline ends. In germline, CDR1 is LNHNV, CDR2 YYDKDF (reference sequence). The CDR3 is made up of 17 amino acids. CDR3 loop: CATSRVPPRKGNTEAFF. DNA of the CDR3: TGTGCCACCAGCAGAGTTCCCCCACGAAAGGGGAACACTGAAGCTTTCTTT.